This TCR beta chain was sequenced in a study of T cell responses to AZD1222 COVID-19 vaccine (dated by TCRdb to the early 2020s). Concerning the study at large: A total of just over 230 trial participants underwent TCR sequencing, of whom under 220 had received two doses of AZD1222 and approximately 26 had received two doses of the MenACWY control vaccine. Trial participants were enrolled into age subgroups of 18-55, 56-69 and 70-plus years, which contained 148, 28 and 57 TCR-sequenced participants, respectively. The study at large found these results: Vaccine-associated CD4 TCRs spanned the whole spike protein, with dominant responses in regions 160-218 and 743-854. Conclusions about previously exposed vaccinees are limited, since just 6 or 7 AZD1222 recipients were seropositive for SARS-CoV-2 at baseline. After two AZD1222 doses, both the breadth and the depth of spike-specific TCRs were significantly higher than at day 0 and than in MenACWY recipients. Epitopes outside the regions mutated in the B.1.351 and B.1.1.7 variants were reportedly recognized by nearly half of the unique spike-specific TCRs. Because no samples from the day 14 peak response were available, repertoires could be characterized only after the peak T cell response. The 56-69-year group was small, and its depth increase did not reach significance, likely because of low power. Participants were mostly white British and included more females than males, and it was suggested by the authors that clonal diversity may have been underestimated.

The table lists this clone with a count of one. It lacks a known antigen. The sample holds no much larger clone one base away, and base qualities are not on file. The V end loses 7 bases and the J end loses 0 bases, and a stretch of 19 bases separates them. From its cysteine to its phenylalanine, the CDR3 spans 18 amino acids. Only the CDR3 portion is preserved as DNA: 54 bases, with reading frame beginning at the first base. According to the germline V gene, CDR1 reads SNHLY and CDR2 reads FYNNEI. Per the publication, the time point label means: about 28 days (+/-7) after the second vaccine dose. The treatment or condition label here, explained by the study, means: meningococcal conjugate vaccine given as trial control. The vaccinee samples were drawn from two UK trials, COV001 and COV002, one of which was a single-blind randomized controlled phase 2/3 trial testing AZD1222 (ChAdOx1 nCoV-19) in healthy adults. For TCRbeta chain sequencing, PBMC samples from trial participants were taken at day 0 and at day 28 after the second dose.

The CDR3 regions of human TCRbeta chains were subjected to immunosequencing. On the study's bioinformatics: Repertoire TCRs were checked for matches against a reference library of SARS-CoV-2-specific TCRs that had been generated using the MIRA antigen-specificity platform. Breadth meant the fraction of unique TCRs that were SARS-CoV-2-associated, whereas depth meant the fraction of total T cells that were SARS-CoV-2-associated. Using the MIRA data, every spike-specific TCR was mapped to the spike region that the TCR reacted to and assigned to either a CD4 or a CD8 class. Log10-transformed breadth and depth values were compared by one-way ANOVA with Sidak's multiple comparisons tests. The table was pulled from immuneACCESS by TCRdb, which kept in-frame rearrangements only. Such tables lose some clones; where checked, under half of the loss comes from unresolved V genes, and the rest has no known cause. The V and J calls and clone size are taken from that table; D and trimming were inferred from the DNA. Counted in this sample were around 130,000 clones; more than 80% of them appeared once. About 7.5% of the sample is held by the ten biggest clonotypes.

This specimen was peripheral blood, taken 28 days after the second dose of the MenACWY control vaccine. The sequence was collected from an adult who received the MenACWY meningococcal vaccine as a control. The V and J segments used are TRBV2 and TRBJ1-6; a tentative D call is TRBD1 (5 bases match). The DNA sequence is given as TGTGCCAGCAATCGGGTCGGTGGGGCAGGCTCCTATAATTCACCCCTCCACTTT. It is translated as CASNRVGGAGSYNSPLHF.